This T cell receptor (beta chain) is from a study of blood T cell repertoires in COVID-19. Whole-study context: Acute and convalescent COVID-19 specimens originated in the United States, Italy and Spain.

Enrolled through a virtual design, the participants were between 18 and 89 years of age and came from approximately 25 US areas. Authors' data handling: Reference gene primer amplification gave estimated nucleated cell counts. TCRdb's copy holds only in-frame clones and misses some; the assay was immunoSEQ multiplex PCR. V, J and clone size are those of that table, while D and trimming were read from the DNA. The top ten clones hold approximately 10% of a sample with 180,000 or so clones, roughly 87% of them seen once. Deletions cut 6 bases from V and 2 bases from J, with 16 bases between. In germline, CDR1 is MDHEN, CDR2 SYDVKM. This CDR3 has 15 amino acids.

This clonotype was sampled from a man aged 50 or older who had recovered from COVID-19. The sample comprised PBMCs or T cells enriched from blood (not recorded which). This rearrangement joins TRBV28 to TRBJ1-1; D uncertain. The CDR3 loop reads CASRLTDTRNTEAFF. The CDR3 nucleotides read TGTGCCAGCAGGCTTACTGACACCCGTAACACTGAAGCTTTCTTT.